This T cell receptor beta chain was identified in a study of CD8 T cells in ankylosing spondylitis. This clonotype was seen many times. The CDR3 spans 14 residues. The germline V gene has CDR1 MNHNS and CDR2 SASEGT. The ends were cut back, 6 bases at V and 2 bases at J, with 11 bases in the middle. Using its own MiXCR run on the 5' RACE reads, TCRdb lists one record per CDR3 protein. The sample holds 200,000 to 300,000 distinct CDR3 sequences, around 9.2% seen once. The sequence was obtained from a male donor with ankylosing spondylitis or in good health (not recorded which). Source material: blood, either unsorted or a sorted T cell fraction (not recorded which). The rearrangement joins TRBV6-1 to TRBJ1-5; D remains unclear. CDR3 in amino acids: CASRKQRGNQPQHF. CDR3 in DNA: TGTGCCAGCAGGAAACAGCGGGGCAATCAGCCCCAGCATTTT.